This T cell receptor (beta chain) stems from a study of CD8 T cells in Susac syndrome. Findings of the study overall: TCR sequencing and HLA analysis covered a relatively small number of individuals.

Sequencing of TCR beta covered CD8+ and CD4+ T cells obtained from blood. Negative isolation yielded CD4+ and CD8+ T cells, and FACS enriched TEMRA cells. After removal of 6 bases from V and 5 bases from J, the junction contained 12 bases not matched to a gene. The CDR3 contains 16 residues. The germline V gene has CDR1 SGHTA and CDR2 FQGNSA. Points on this clonotype: Its antigen remains unknown.

RNA totalling roughly 0.5 to 1 ug underwent reverse transcription with random hexamers. Using its own MiXCR run on the immunoSEQ multiplex PCR reads, TCRdb lists one record per CDR3 protein. The sample shows over 100,000 distinct CDR3 sequences, approximately 96% of them seen only once. The specimen sequenced was CD4+ T cells from PBMCs. The sequence was obtained from a human donor in good health. The V call is TRBV7-2, the J call TRBJ2-1, with 8 positions matching TRBD2. CDR3 amino acids: CASSDQSGSRNNEQFF. The CDR3 DNA is TGTGCCAGCAGTGACCAGAGCGGGAGCCGGAACAATGAGCAGTTCTTC.